Listed here is a single TCR beta chain. Its antigen specificity is not known. This may be a read error: a much more frequent sequence differs by one nucleotide. Other DNA sequences in this specimen translate into the identical CDR3. Healthy HIV-negative adults with no recently reported acute infections or vaccinations were included as donors. Every donor was a Caucasian adult residing in Nashville, Tennessee, USA. CD4+ T cells were enriched by magnetic negative selection; naive cells were then positively selected on CD45RA, and the negative fraction formed the memory subset. Blood was collected by leukapheresis, and PBMCs were isolated by Ficoll-Histopaque density gradient centrifugation and then cryopreserved in liquid nitrogen vapor phase. Purity and quantity of every magnetically sorted T cell population were checked by analytical flow cytometry. Each sorted fraction had its genomic DNA isolated and then quantified by UV absorbance on a Nanodrop 2000c.

The data originate from a study of shared clonotypes between healthy human individuals (TCRdb year 2020). A note on the overall study: Two women and a few men aged 18 to 49 years were included in the cohort. Blood TCR repertoires of a handful of healthy adults were deeply sequenced to estimate repertoire size and the extent of clonotype sharing between individuals. To increase sequencing depth and limit assay-specific biases, TCR repertoire library preparation and sequencing were carried out by different laboratories using diverse techniques. Each donor's leukapheresis produced roughly between about 0.9 and 9.5 billion PBMCs. For each donor, CD4 naive and CD4 memory were each given three plates, CD8 naive was given two plates, and CD8 memory was given one plate. What the work shows at the level of the full study, not this receptor alone: Compared with non-shared clonotypes, clonotypes shared by all four sorted-subset donors had higher generation probabilities. Naive subsets generally had larger estimated clonotype richness than memory subsets. Because the study included only a small number of donors, the genetic and exposure-history diversity represented was limited. Across a few donors, roughly 5.4% of naive CD4, more than 3% of naive CD8, under 2.5% of memory CD4, and approximately 0.4% of memory CD8 clonotypes were shared. Rarefaction of sorted-subset datasets indicated incomplete sequencing despite the large sequencing depth. Pairwise subsampling led to the expectation that sequencing depth would affect the degree of clonotype sharing among donors. Sampling was restricted to blood, and TCR repertoires in tissues likely differ from the TCR repertoires found in blood.

Using the deep immunoSEQ assay, multiplex PCR amplified TCR CDR3 regions from genomic DNA. Extracted genomic DNA from each cell subset was spread evenly across all wells of several immunoSEQ 96-well plates, with each plate serving as a replicate. Each replicate PCR for sorted subsets received roughly 200 ng genomic DNA, equal to about 29,000 T cell genomes. The purified libraries were quantified using a Qubit 3.0 fluorometer, sized with a Bioanalyzer 2100, and then quantified again using the KAPA Library Quantification kit. Every immunoSEQ 96-well plate was sequenced on a separate single-read 150-cycle Illumina NextSeq 550 flow cell. The source study handled its data this way. Because the immunoSEQ output held only junctional sequences and lacked quality scores, the filtering could not match the filtering applied to full-length reads. To assign V/J genes and CDR3, sequences were annotated against IMGT germline references using PyIR, a Python wrapper for IgBLAST v1.9. Any read was removed if the V/J assignment was weak (E-value above 1e-6), the CDR3 was missing, or the read contained stop codons, out-of-frame junctions, or ambiguous translated residues. A V3J clonotype was defined by an identical inferred V gene, J gene, and CDR3 amino acid sequence. To compute the percentage overlap between repertoires, the number of shared unique clonotypes was divided by the size of the smaller repertoire. Three approaches were used to assess repertoire richness: RTK rarefaction, the Chao1 estimator, and Recon v2.1 estimates of unobserved clonotypes. OLGA was used to compute generation probabilities for all TCRbeta clonotypes that the gDNA method yielded from four donors. Held by TCRdb, this immuneACCESS table contains in-frame sequences only and omits some clones. Under half of the omission traces to an unresolved V gene where checked; the cause of the rest is unknown. That table gives V, J and clone size, and the DNA gave D and trimming. The sample contains more than 2 million clones, roughly 94% of them found a single time. The top ten hold 0.1% to 0.15% of the sample.

The sequence was collected from a man aged 18 to 35 in good health. Sequencing was done on a sample of naive CD4+ T cells sorted from blood. The cell subset or site label corresponds to: CD45RA+ positively selected.

The DNA sequence is as follows: TGCGCCAGCAGCCAAGAGTCGAGCTCTGGAAACACCATATATTTT. The translation is CASSQESSSGNTIYF. The receptor chain draws on TRBV4-1 and TRBJ1-3; the D gene cannot be resolved reliably. V lost 0 bases and J lost 0 bases; the stretch between them is 6 bases long. The CDR3 sequence holds 15 residues, the cysteine and phenylalanine included. Left in the record is the CDR3 DNA by itself, 45 bases read in frame from the first base. CDR1 MGHRA and CDR2 YSYEKL were looked up in the germline V gene.